The TCR beta chain under discussion was sequenced for a study of T cell repertoires in cytomegalovirus infection. Turning to the study itself: Carrying CMV and the relevant HLA type showed in public TCR beta signatures.

The CDR3 runs to 12 residues. To note about this clonotype: No antigen is known for it. An end of the junction does not agree with germline; a read error may underlie this.

TCRdb itself ran the reads through MiXCR, one entry per CDR3 protein. The sample contains fewer than 550,000 distinct CDR3 sequences, approximately 30% of which appear only once. Study-level points and caveats: The response measured ex vivo was dominated by TCR beta clonotypes (HLA-C-restricted and CMV-specific). Accumulated public TCR beta family frequency recognized individuals carrying CMV together with the relevant HLA.

Sequencing was done on a sample of PBMCs. This TCR came from a human donor in good health (CMV status not recorded). Some clones in this sample may be carry-over from other donors' samples. The J gene is TRBJ2-1, the V gene TRBV12-3 or TRBV12-4, with TRBD2 identical over 7 bases. This chain's CDR3 is CASSPGGNEPFF. The CDR3 DNA reads TGTGCCAGCAGTCCGGGAGGCAATGAGCCGTTCTTC.